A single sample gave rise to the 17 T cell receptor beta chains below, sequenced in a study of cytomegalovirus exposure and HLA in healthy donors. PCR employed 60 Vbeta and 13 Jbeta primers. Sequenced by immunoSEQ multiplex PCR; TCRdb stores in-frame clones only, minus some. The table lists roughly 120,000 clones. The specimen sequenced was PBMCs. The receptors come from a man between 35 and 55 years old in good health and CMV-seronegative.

The CDR3 reads CASSLAGGETQYF. In DNA form, the CDR3 reads TGTGCCAGCAGCTTAGCGGGAGGAGAGACCCAGTACTTC. V is TRBV5-4 and J is TRBJ2-5; 9 positions match TRBD2. V was pared by 2 bases and J by 4 bases, with 0 bases of the junction left unmatched. The CDR3 runs to 13 residues. Germline CDR1 SGHNT, CDR2 YYREEE (reference sequence).

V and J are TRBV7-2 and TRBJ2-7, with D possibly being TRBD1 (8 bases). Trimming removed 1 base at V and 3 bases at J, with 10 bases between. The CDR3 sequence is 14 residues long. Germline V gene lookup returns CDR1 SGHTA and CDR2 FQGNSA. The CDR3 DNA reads TGTGCCAGCAGCTTAGACAGGGGGGGCTACGAGCAGTACTTC. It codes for CASSLDRGGYEQYF. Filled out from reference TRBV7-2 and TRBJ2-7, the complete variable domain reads GAGVSQSPSNKVTEKGKDVELRCDPISGHTALYWYRQSLGQGLEFLIYFQGNSAPDKSGLPSDRFSAERTGGSVSTLTIQRTQQEDSAVYLCASSLDRGGYEQYFGPGTRLTVT.

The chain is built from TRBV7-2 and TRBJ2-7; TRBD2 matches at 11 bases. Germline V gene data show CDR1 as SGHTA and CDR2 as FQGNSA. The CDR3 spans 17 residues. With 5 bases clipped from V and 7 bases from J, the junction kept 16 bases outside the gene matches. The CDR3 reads CASSKLAGASWSGEQYF. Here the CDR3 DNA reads TGTGCCAGCAGCAAACTAGCGGGGGCCTCATGGAGCGGGGAGCAGTACTTC. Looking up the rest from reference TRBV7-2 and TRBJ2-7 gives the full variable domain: GAGVSQSPSNKVTEKGKDVELRCDPISGHTALYWYRQSLGQGLEFLIYFQGNSAPDKSGLPSDRFSAERTGGSVSTLTIQRTQQEDSAVYLCASSKLAGASWSGEQYFGPGTRLTVT.

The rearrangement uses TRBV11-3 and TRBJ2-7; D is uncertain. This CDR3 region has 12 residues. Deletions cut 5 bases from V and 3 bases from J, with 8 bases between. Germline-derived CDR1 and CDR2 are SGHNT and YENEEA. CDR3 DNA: TGTGCCAGCAGCCCCGCTAGCTACGAGCAGTACTTC. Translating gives CASSPASYEQYF. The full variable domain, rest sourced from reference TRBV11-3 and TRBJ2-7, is EAGVVQSPRYKIIEKKQPVAFWCNPISGHNTLYWYLQNLGQGPELLIRYENEEAVDDSQLPKDRFSAERLKGVDSTLKIQPAELGDSAVYLCASSPASYEQYFGPGTRLTVT.

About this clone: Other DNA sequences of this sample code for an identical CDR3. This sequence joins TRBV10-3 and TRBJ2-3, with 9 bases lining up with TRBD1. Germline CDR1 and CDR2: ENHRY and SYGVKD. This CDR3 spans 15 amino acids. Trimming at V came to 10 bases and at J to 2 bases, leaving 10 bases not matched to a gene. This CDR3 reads CAKSPTGGNTDTQYF. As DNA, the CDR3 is TGTGCCAAATCGCCGACAGGGGGGAACACAGATACGCAGTATTTT.

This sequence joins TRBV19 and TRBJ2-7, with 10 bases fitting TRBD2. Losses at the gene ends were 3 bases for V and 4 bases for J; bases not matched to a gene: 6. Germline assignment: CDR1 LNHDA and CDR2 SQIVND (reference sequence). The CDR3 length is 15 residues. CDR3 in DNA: TGTGCCAGTAGTATCCGGCTAGCGGGAGCGTACGAGCAGTACTTC. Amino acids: CASSIRLAGAYEQYF.

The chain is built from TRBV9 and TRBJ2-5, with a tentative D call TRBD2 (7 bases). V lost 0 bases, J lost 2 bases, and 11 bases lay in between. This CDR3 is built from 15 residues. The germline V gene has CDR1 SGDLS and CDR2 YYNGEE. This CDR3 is CASSVVGGAQETQYF. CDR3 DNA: TGTGCCAGCAGCGTAGTGGGGGGGGCTCAAGAGACCCAGTACTTC. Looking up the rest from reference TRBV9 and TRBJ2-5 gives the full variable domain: DSGVTQTPKHLITATGQRVTLRCSPRSGDLSVYWYQQSLDQGLQFLIQYYNGEERAKGNILERFSAQQFPDLHSELNLSSLELGDSALYFCASSVVGGAQETQYFGPGTRLLVL.

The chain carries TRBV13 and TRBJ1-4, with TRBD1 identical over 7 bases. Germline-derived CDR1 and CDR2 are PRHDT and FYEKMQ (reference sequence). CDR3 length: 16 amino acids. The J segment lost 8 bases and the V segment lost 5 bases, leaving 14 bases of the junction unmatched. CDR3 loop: CASSPGATGSREKLFF. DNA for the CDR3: TGTGCCAGCAGCCCAGGTGCGACAGGGTCCCGAGAAAAACTGTTTTTT.

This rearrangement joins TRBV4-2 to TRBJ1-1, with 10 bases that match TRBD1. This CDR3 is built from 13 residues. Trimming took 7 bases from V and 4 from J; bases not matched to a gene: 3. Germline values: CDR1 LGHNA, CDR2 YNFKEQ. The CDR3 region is CASTGQGVTEAFF. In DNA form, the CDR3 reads TGTGCCAGCACCGGACAGGGGGTCACTGAAGCTTTCTTT.

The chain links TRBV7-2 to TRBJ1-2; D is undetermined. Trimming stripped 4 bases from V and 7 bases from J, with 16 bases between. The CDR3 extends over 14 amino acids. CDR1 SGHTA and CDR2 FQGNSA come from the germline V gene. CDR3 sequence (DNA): TGTGCCAGCAGCTCCGCCACGGTTTCAAGTGGCTACACCTTC. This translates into CASSSATVSSGYTF. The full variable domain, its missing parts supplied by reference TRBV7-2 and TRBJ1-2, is GAGVSQSPSNKVTEKGKDVELRCDPISGHTALYWYRQSLGQGLEFLIYFQGNSAPDKSGLPSDRFSAERTGGSVSTLTIQRTQQEDSAVYLCASSSATVSSGYTFGSGTRLTVV.

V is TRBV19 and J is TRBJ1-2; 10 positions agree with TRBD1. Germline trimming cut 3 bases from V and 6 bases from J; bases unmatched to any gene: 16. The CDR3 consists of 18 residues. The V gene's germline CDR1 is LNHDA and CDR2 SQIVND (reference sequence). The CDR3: CASSIRARDRGIQDGYTF. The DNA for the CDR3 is TGTGCCAGTAGTATTCGGGCCCGGGACAGGGGTATTCAGGATGGCTACACCTTC.

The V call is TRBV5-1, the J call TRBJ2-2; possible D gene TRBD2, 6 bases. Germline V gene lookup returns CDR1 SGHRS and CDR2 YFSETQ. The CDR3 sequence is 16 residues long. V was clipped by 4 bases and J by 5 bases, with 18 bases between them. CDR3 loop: CASSSQGAGRTGELFF. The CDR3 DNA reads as TGCGCCAGCAGCAGCCAGGGTGCGGGGAGGACCGGGGAGCTGTTTTTT.

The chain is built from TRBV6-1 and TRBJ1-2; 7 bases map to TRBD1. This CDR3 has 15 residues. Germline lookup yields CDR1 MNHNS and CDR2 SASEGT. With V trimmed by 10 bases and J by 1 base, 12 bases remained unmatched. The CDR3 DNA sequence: TGTGCCACCTCTATCTCCCGACAGGGTAACTATGGCTACACCTTC. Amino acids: CATSISRQGNYGYTF.

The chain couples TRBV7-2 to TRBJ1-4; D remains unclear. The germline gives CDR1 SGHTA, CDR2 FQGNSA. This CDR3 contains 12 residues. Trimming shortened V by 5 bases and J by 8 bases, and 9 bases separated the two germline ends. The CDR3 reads CASSPAGEKLFF. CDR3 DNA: TGTGCCAGCAGCCCAGCCGGGGAAAAACTGTTTTTT.

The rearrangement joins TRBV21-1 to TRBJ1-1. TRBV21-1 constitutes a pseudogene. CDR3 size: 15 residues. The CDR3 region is CAPPNDGSMNTEAFF. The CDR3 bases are TGTGCCCCCCCGAATGACGGGAGCATGAACACTGAAGCTTTCTTT.

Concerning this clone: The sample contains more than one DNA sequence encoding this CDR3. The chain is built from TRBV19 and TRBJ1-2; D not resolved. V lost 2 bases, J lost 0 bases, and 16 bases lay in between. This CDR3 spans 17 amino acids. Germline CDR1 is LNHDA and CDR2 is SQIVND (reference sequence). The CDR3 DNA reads TGTGCCAGTAGTATAATTGGTGGCCGGACTCCTAACTATGGCTACACCTTC. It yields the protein CASSIIGGRTPNYGYTF.

The CDR3, as DNA: TGTGCCAGTAGAAGGGACAGTAACTATGGCTACACCTTC. Translated: CASRRDSNYGYTF. The J gene is TRBJ1-2, the V gene TRBV19; 7 nucleotides match TRBD1. The CDR3 has 13 amino acids. V trimming: 6 bases; J trimming: 1 base; junction bases outside the gene matches: 2. Per germline, CDR1 LNHDA and CDR2 SQIVND (reference sequence). The full variable domain, its missing parts supplied by reference TRBV19 and TRBJ1-2, is DGGITQSPKYLFRKEGQNVTLSCEQNLNHDAMYWYRQDPGQGLRLIYYSQIVNDFQKGDIAEGYSVSREKKESFPLTVTSAQKNPTAFYLCASRRDSNYGYTFGSGTRLTVV.